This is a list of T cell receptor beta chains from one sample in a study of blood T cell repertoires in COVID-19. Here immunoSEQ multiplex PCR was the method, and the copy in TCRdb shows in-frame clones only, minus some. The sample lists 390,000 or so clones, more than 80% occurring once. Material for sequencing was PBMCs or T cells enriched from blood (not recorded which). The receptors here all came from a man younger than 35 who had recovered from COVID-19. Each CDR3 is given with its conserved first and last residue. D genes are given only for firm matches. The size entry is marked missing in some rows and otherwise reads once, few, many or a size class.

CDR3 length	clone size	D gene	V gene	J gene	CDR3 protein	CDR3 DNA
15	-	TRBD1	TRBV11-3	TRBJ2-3	CASSFGTGETDTQYF	TGTGCCAGCAGCTTTGGGACAGGGGAGACAGATACGCAGTATTTT
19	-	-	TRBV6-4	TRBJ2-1	CASSDSSQEARSSYNEQFF	TGTGCCAGCAGTGACTCGAGTCAAGAGGCCCGGAGCTCCTACAATGAGCAGTTCTTC
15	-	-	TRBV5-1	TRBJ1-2	CASSPGAFPSYGYTF	TGCGCCAGCAGTCCAGGGGCCTTCCCGAGCTATGGCTACACCTTC
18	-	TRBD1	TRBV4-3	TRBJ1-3	CASSQDWGRGSVGNTIYF	TGCGCCAGCAGCCAAGACTGGGGCAGGGGGTCTGTTGGAAACACCATATATTTT
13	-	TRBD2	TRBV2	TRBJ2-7	CASSESGGYEQYF	TGTGCCAGCAGTGAGTCGGGAGGCTACGAGCAGTACTTC
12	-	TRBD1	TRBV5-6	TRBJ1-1	CASSPGQGKAFF	TGTGCCAGCAGCCCAGGACAGGGGAAAGCTTTCTTT
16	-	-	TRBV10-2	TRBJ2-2	CASSESFVRNTGELFF	TGCGCCAGCAGTGAGTCGTTCGTCAGAAACACCGGGGAGCTGTTTTTT
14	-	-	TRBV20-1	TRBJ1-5	CSASPPGVNQPQHF	TGCAGTGCTAGTCCCCCGGGGGTCAATCAGCCCCAGCATTTT
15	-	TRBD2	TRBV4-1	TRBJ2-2	CASSSGLGGTGELFF	TGCGCCAGCAGCTCGGGACTAGGAGGAACCGGGGAGCTGTTTTTT
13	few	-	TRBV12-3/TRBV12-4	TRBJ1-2	CASRGLRDYGYTF	TGTGCCAGCAGGGGCCTCCGCGATTATGGCTACACCTTC
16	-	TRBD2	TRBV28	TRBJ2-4	CASRAGTRLAKNIQYF	TGTGCCAGCAGAGCCGGGACTAGACTAGCCAAAAACATTCAGTACTTC